The 19 T cell receptor beta chains below come from one sample, sequenced in a study of cytomegalovirus exposure and HLA in healthy donors. 13 Jbeta primers and 60 Vbeta primers were used for the PCR. TCRdb keeps only in-frame clones here, not all; method: immunoSEQ multiplex PCR. The table records approximately 120,000 clones, over 75% of them present only once. The sample comprised PBMCs. These receptors were collected from a man aged 40-49 years in good health and CMV-seropositive.

The V gene is TRBV6-5, the J gene TRBJ2-4; 7 bases match TRBD1. Trimming took 5 bases from V and 8 from J; bases not matched to a gene: 3. The CDR3 has 12 amino acids. In germline, CDR1 is MNHEY, CDR2 SVGAGI. CDR3 sequence (DNA): TGTGCCAGCAGTCCTCAGGGGGACATTCAGTACTTC. Translating it yields CASSPQGDIQYF.

V is TRBV4-1 and J is TRBJ2-2; D is unclear. Trimming stripped 1 base from V and 4 bases from J, with 13 bases between. The CDR3 has 16 amino acids. Germline CDR1 is MGHRA and CDR2 is YSYEKL. This CDR3 reads CASSQVLRVPTGELFF. DNA for the CDR3: TGCGCCAGCAGCCAAGTGCTGAGAGTTCCCACCGGGGAGCTGTTTTTT.

The chain joins TRBV9 to TRBJ2-3; D perhaps matches TRBD2 (6 bases). The CDR3 has 15 amino acids. Germline lookup yields CDR1 SGDLS and CDR2 YYNGEE. Trimming pared 0 bases from V and 4 bases from J, leaving 12 bases between. CDR3 sequence (DNA): TGTGCCAGCAGCGTAGCCCCCGGGGAGGCAGATACGCAGTATTTT. This gives the protein CASSVAPGEADTQYF.

The chain couples TRBV19 to TRBJ2-5; 7 positions match TRBD1. This CDR3 region has 14 residues. Germline assignment: CDR1 LNHDA and CDR2 SQIVND (reference sequence). After removal of 4 bases from V and 2 bases from J, the junction contained 4 bases not matched to a gene. CDR3 in DNA: TGTGCCAGTAGTACCGAGGGACAGCAAGAGACCCAGTACTTC. Translated, it gives CASSTEGQQETQYF.

V is TRBV5-1 and J is TRBJ1-4, with TRBD1 matching 9 bases. The germline V gene has CDR1 SGHRS and CDR2 YFSETQ. The CDR3 totals 15 residues. J was trimmed by 3 bases and V by 3 bases; bases with no gene match: 3. In DNA form, the CDR3 reads TGCGCCAGCAGCTCACGGACAGGGGCTAATGAAAAACTGTTTTTT. Translating it yields CASSSRTGANEKLFF.

The rearrangement joins TRBV11-3 to TRBJ2-1, with TRBD1 matching over 9 bases. This CDR3 has 15 residues. Germline values: CDR1 SGHNT, CDR2 YENEEA. Unmatched junction bases numbered 7, after V lost 5 bases and J lost 5 bases. CDR3: CASSLGTGRDNEQFF. The CDR3 region has the DNA TGTGCCAGCAGCCTCGGGACAGGGCGAGACAATGAGCAGTTCTTC. Full variable domain (missing parts from reference TRBV11-3 and TRBJ2-1): EAGVVQSPRYKIIEKKQPVAFWCNPISGHNTLYWYLQNLGQGPELLIRYENEEAVDDSQLPKDRFSAERLKGVDSTLKIQPAELGDSAVYLCASSLGTGRDNEQFFGPGTRLTVL.

J is TRBJ2-7 and V is TRBV2, with 10 positions matching TRBD2. This CDR3 spans 16 amino acids. After removal of 6 bases from V and 3 bases from J, the junction contained 11 bases not matched to a gene. The germline V gene has CDR1 SNHLY and CDR2 FYNNEI. CDR3 DNA: TGTGCCAGCAGGGGACCTATCCGGACTAGCGGCTACGAGCAGTACTTC. It translates to CASRGPIRTSGYEQYF.

V and J are TRBV7-9 and TRBJ2-1, with 7 bases that match TRBD2. The CDR3 is 14 residues long. Germline lookup yields CDR1 SEHNR and CDR2 FQNEAQ (reference sequence). The V segment lost 1 base and the J segment 5 bases; nucleotides outside the gene matches: 2. The CDR3: CASSLGGGDNEQFF. DNA of the CDR3: TGTGCCAGCAGCTTAGGGGGGGGAGACAATGAGCAGTTCTTC.

CDR3 sequence: CASSQTVQETQYF. In DNA form, the CDR3 reads TGCGCCAGCAGCCAAACGGTGCAAGAGACCCAGTACTTC. This chain connects TRBV4-3 to TRBJ2-5; D gene uncertain. Germline values: CDR1 LGHNA, CDR2 YSLEER. V lost 2 bases, J lost 2 bases, and 6 bases lay in between. This CDR3 is 13 amino acids long.

V gene TRBV13 combines with J gene TRBJ1-6; TRBD1 agrees at 10 bases. This CDR3 comprises 15 residues. CDR1 is PRHDT and CDR2 is FYEKMQ in the germline V gene (reference sequence). The V and J ends lost 6 bases and 7 bases, in that order; junction bases with no gene match: 6. Here the CDR3 reads CASSLDRGLNSPLHF. Written as DNA, the CDR3 is TGTGCCAGCAGTCTTGACAGGGGGCTGAATTCACCCCTCCACTTT.

In this sample, this clone turned up a few times. J is TRBJ2-5 and V is TRBV5-1, with 12 bases identical to TRBD2. The CDR3 covers 14 residues. J was trimmed by 5 bases and V by 4 bases; bases with no gene match: 3. Germline V CDR1 and CDR2: SGHRS, YFSETQ. The CDR3 coding sequence is TGCGCCAGCAGCGCCGGGACTAGCGGGGAGACCCAGTACTTC. Its protein is CASSAGTSGETQYF.

The CDR3 region has the DNA TGTGCCAGCAGGATGCGACAGGCCTACTCCTACGAGCAGTACTTC. Amino acid sequence: CASRMRQAYSYEQYF. The chain links TRBV2 to TRBJ2-7; maybe TRBD1 (6 bases). V was trimmed by 6 bases and J by 0 bases, leaving 15 bases between them. This CDR3 contains 15 residues. Germline V CDR1 and CDR2: SNHLY, FYNNEI.

The chain uses TRBV4-1 and TRBJ1-5; tentatively, D is TRBD1 (6 bases). There are 15 residues in the CDR3. V lost 0 bases, J lost 7 bases, and 13 bases lay in between. Germline assignment: CDR1 MGHRA and CDR2 YSYEKL. The CDR3 DNA follows: TGCGCCAGCAGCCAAGATCCTTGGCAGGGGCAGCCCCAGCATTTT. Translation: CASSQDPWQGQPQHF.

The V gene is TRBV7-3, the J gene TRBJ2-3, with 8 bases that match TRBD2. The germline V gene encodes CDR1 SGHTA and CDR2 FQGTGA. V shed 4 bases and J 5 bases; nucleotides not matched to a gene: 5. This CDR3 contains 14 residues. The CDR3 here is CASSSTGGEDTQYF. For the CDR3, the DNA is TGTGCCAGCAGCTCTACGGGAGGGGAAGATACGCAGTATTTT.

About this clone: The junction differs from germline at one of its ends, possibly a read error. The chain links TRBV7-9 to TRBJ1-2, with D possibly matching TRBD1 (5 bases). This CDR3 contains 15 residues. Germline assignment: CDR1 SEHNR and CDR2 FQNEAQ (reference sequence). The CDR3 is CSSSLDQGLAEGYTF. The CDR3 DNA reads as TGTTCCAGCAGCTTAGATCAGGGACTGGCTGAGGGCTACACCTTC.

This clone occurred a few times. V gene TRBV27 combines with J gene TRBJ2-3, with D perhaps matching TRBD2 (6 bases). The germline V and J ends were trimmed by 6 bases and 6 bases, with 19 bases remaining between them. CDR1 and CDR2 from the germline V gene are MNHEY and SMNVEV (reference sequence). The CDR3 has 15 residues. Here the CDR3 reads CASSDDVRGSDTQYF. Here the CDR3 DNA reads TGTGCCAGCAGCGACGATGTTCGGGGGTCGGATACGCAGTATTTT.

The chain is built from TRBV6-5 and TRBJ1-6; 10 bases align to TRBD1. The CDR3 contains 14 residues. The trim removed 6 bases at V and 13 bases at J, leaving 9 bases unmatched. Germline lookup yields CDR1 MNHEY and CDR2 SVGAGI. CDR3 region: CASSPDRGQRPLHF. The CDR3 DNA is TGTGCCAGCAGCCCCGACAGGGGGCAACGGCCCCTCCACTTT.

V gene TRBV18 combines with J gene TRBJ2-7; 9 nucleotides agree with TRBD1. V was pared by 3 bases and J by 5 bases, with 2 bases of the junction left unmatched. Per the germline V gene, CDR1 is KGHSH and CDR2 is LQKENI. The CDR3 is 13 residues long. The CDR3 region has the DNA TGTGCCAGCTCACCGGGACAGGGCGACGAGCAGTACTTC. Translation: CASSPGQGDEQYF.

The chain links TRBV30 to TRBJ1-2; D is unclear. V was trimmed by 1 base and J by 4 bases, leaving 7 bases between them. The CDR3 extends over 12 amino acids. The germline V gene has CDR1 GTSNPN and CDR2 SVGIG (reference sequence). The CDR3 loop reads CAWSGNSYGYTF. The CDR3 coding sequence is TGTGCCTGGAGTGGGAACAGCTATGGCTACACCTTC.